The entry that follows covers one T cell receptor (beta chain) sequence. This CDR3 has 13 amino acids. The germline V gene has CDR1 SEHNR and CDR2 FQNEAQ (reference sequence). Trimming took off 0 bases at V and 7 bases at J, with 9 bases between the two ends. The data belong to a study of blood T cell repertoires in COVID-19. As for the study in general: Samples representing acute and convalescent COVID-19 were sourced from the United States, Italy and Spain.

Seattle-derived patients entered the study during active infection and were followed longitudinally. The authors' processing: Estimates of nucleated cell counts were drawn from the amplification of reference gene primers. The repertoire was sequenced with immunoSEQ multiplex PCR; TCRdb's copy has only in-frame clones and lacks some. The V and J calls and the clone size are those of that table, but D and trimming were determined from the DNA. The sample carries approximately 160,000 clones, around 86% recorded once. The receptor was isolated from a man in his sixties with COVID-19, enrolled during active disease. This rearrangement joins TRBV7-9 to TRBJ1-2, with a tentative D call TRBD1 (5 bases). The sequencing input was peripheral blood. The CDR3 loop reads CASSLAGGIGYTF. The CDR3 nucleotides read TGTGCCAGCAGCTTAGCCGGGGGAATTGGCTACACCTTC. Filled out from reference TRBV7-9 and TRBJ1-2, the complete variable domain reads DTGVSQNPRHKITKRGQNVTFRCDPISEHNRLYWYRQTLGQGPEFLTYFQNEAQLEKSRLLSDRFSAERPKGSFSTLEIQRTEQGDSAMYLCASSLAGGIGYTFGSGTRLTVV.